This T cell receptor (beta chain) was observed in a study of blood T cell repertoires in COVID-19 (TCRdb year 2020). A note on the overall study: ImmuneRACE Cohort 3 recovered participants were defined by two consecutive negative NP/OP PCR tests, healthcare professional clearance, or symptom resolution. The collaborator samples originated in the United States, Italy and Spain and spanned the acute and convalescent phases of COVID-19. The prospective study material was composed of cDNA or gDNA derived from T cells, B-cell-depleted T cells, or PBMCs. The dataset comprised deeply sampled blood TCRbeta repertoires from subjects exposed to, actively infected with, or recovered from COVID-19. The repertoires were released in a freely available public database intended as a resource for research on the immune response to SARS-CoV-2. Samples came from the ongoing ImmuneRACE study (first 160 participants) plus 1,254 subjects from 6 global collaborators. Sample metadata almost always included a de-identified subject ID, COVID-19 status, age in years and sex. Where available, HLA class I and class II types were taken from metadata supplied by the sample provider and were not determined by assay-based typing. The investigation overall reported the following: The amount of clinical and demographic metadata varied by source and participant and was provided uncurated.

Enrolling through a virtual design, the prospective study's participants ranged in age from about 18 to 89 years and lived across some 22 United States geographic areas. In the prospective study, cohorts were assigned on the basis of participant-reported clinical history obtained from a screening survey and a study questionnaire. Mobile phlebotomists in the prospective study collected whole blood, serum and a nasopharyngeal or oropharyngeal swab from every participant. Prospective study participants could optionally give additional blood draws and questionnaires over an approximately 2-month period. Before DNA extraction, blood samples from the prospective study were shipped at room temperature or frozen. The immunoSEQ Assay, a bias-controlled multiplex PCR, was used to amplify TCRbeta CDR3 regions from genomic DNA. The published analysis was carried out like this. The number of nucleated cells in each sample was estimated by amplification of reference gene primers within the assay. To quantify the absolute abundance of each unique TCRbeta CDR3 rearrangement, sequence reads were collapsed and filtered. Productive Simpson clonality was computed per sample as the square root of Simpson's diversity index over productive rearrangements. TCRdb mirrors the immuneACCESS table, restricted to in-frame sequences. Some clones are absent from its copies; in checked studies, under half trace to an unresolved V gene, and the reason for the others is unknown. The DNA gave D and trimming, while V, J and clone size come from that table. The sample table shows approximately 190,000 clones, and about 88% are seen once. Jointly, the top ten make up roughly 25% of the sample.

From cysteine to phenylalanine, the CDR3 is 16 amino acids long. Only CDR3 DNA is held: 48 bases, read in frame from base 1. Trimming costs V 4 bases and J 2 bases, and their ends lie 16 bases apart. CDR1 and CDR2, per the germline V gene, are SGHDT and YYEEEE. Regarding this clone: No cognate antigen has been identified for it. One base away there is no much larger clone; base qualities are not given.

The chain is encoded by TRBV5-6 joined to TRBJ2-1; a tentative D call is TRBD2 (6 bases match). The sample was PBMCs or T cells enriched from blood (not recorded which). The TCR comes from a woman aged 40 to 55 in a cohort exposed to, infected with or recovered from COVID-19 (not recorded which). This receptor has the CDR3 CASSDQGGSAYNEQFF. The DNA sequence reads TGTGCCAGCAGCGATCAGGGAGGAAGCGCCTACAATGAGCAGTTCTTC. With the portions outside the CDR3 filled from the reference TRBV5-6 and TRBJ2-1 genes, the complete variable region becomes DAGVTQSPTHLIKTRGQQVTLRCSPKSGHDTVSWYQQALGQGPQFIFQYYEEEERQRGNFPDRFSGHQFPNYSSELNVNALLLGDSALYLCASSDQGGSAYNEQFFGPGTRLTVL.